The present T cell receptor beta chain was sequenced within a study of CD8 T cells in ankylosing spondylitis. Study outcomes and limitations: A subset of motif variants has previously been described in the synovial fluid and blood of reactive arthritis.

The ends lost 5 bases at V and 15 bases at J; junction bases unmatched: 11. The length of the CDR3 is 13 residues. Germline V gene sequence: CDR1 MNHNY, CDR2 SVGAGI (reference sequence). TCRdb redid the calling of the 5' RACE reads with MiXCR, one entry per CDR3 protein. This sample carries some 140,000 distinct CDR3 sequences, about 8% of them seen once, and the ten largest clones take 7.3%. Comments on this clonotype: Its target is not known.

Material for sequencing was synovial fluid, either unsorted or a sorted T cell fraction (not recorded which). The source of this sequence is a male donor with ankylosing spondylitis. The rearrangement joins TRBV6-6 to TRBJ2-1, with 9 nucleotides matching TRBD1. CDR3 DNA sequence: TGTGCCAGCAGTCCTCCGGGACAGGGAGTTCTGTTCTTC. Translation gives CASSPPGQGVLFF.